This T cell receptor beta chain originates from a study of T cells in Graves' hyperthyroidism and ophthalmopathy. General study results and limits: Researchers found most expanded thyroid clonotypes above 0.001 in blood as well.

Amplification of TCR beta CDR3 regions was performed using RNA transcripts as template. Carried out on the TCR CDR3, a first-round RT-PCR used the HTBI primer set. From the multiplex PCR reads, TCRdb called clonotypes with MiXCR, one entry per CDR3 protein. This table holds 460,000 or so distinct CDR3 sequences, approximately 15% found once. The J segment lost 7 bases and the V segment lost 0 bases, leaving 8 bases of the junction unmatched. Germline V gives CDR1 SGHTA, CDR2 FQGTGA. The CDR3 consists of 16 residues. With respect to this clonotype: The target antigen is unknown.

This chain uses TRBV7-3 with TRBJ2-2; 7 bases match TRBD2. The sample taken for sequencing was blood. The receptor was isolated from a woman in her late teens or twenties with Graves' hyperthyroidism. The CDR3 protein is CASSLTRGRVGGELFF. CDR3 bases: TGTGCCAGCAGCTTAACCCGCGGGAGAGTCGGCGGGGAGCTGTTTTTT.